This TCR beta chain is from a study of cytomegalovirus exposure and HLA in healthy donors. About this clone itself: Its specificity is not known.

The study's findings and limits: Testing in vitro showed a few CMV-associated chains specific for CMV antigens.

CDR1 SGHNT and CDR2 YYREEE come from the germline V gene (reference sequence). CDR3 length: 14 amino acids. Trimming cost V 5 bases and J 6 bases; bases outside gene matches: 5. The donors were part of the validation cohort, which consisted of over a hundred subjects and was separate from the first cohort of hundreds of subjects. Libraries were prepared by immunoSEQ multiplex PCR; TCRdb keeps only in-frame clonotypes and omits some of them. The sample carries some 75,000 clones, around 96% recorded once. The receptor's source is a woman aged 18-30 years in good health and CMV-seronegative. V gene TRBV5-4 combines with J gene TRBJ1-5; 10 nucleotides match TRBD1. Sequenced input: PBMCs. The CDR3 reads CASSPDRGGQPQHF. The CDR3 nucleotides read TGTGCCAGCAGTCCGGACAGGGGGGGTCAGCCCCAGCATTTT.